The source of this T cell receptor (beta chain) is a study of shared clonotypes between healthy human individuals. Study context: Donors had three CD4 naive, three CD4 memory, two CD8 naive and one CD8 memory plate apiece. Study observations and caveats: Naive CD4 clonotypes were shared across several donors at approximately 5.3%.

Profiling relied on immunoSEQ multiplex PCR, and the TCRdb table lists in-frame clones only, not all of them. This table has about 2.1 million clones, 93% appearing once. As for this clone: Its antigen is unidentified.

Trimming shortened V by 2 bases and J by 7 bases, and 18 bases separated the two germline ends. There are 16 residues in the CDR3. From germline, CDR1 is MNHEY and CDR2 SMNVEV (reference sequence). Only CD45RO-negative cells positively selected for CCR7 counted as naive CD8 cells, so terminally differentiated effector memory CD45RA+ cells were excluded. Healthy adults negative for HIV, lacking recent acute infections or vaccinations, served as donors. The TCR originated in a man aged 18 to 30 in good health. Some clones in this sample may be carry-over from other donors' samples. This rearrangement joins TRBV27 to TRBJ2-1; D unclear. Sequenced: naive CD8+ T cells from PBMCs. The CDR3 bases are TGTGCCAGCAGTTTACGGCTTGGGGTCCGTGGAAATGAGCAGTTCTTC. Translated: CASSLRLGVRGNEQFF.